This entry lists 32 T cell receptor beta chains sequenced from one sample in a study of regulatory T cells in long-lasting Graves disease. Time point reported: newly diagnosed GD, antithyroid drugs for less than 3 months. The TCR library was made from RNA that had been extracted from PBMCs in TRIzol. TCR beta libraries were built with iRepertoire HTBI primers and Arm-PCR of CDR3 regions. Each CDR3 protein gets one entry after TCRdb re-called the multiplex PCR reads with MiXCR. The profile shows more than 350,000 distinct CDR3 sequences, under 15% of them singletons. The sample was also linked to a second study, of T cells in Graves' hyperthyroidism and ophthalmopathy.

The sequencing used peripheral blood mononuclear cells (PBMCs), collected at new diagnosis, from a patient treated with antithyroid drugs. Receptors originate from a woman in her twenties or thirties with Graves disease.

CDR3 coding DNA: TGTGCCAGCAGCTCCCCGGACACGGGTAATTCACCCCTCCACTTT. It is translated as CASSSPDTGNSPLHF. The chain has TRBV13 and TRBJ1-6; a weak D match, TRBD1 (5 bases). The germline gives CDR1 PRHDT, CDR2 FYEKMQ (reference sequence). The CDR3 spans 15 residues. The V end lost 4 bases, the J end lost 6 bases, and 13 bases lay between the germline ends.

This clonotype was observed a single time. V is TRBV7-3 and J is TRBJ2-3, with 9 bases identical to TRBD1. There are 16 residues in the CDR3. Germline V gives CDR1 SGHTA, CDR2 FQGTGA. Germline trimming cut 5 bases from V and 6 bases from J; bases unmatched to any gene: 12. The CDR3 DNA is TGTGCCAGCAGCCCATCCCGGGACAGGGAAATCGATACGCAGTATTTT. It codes for CASSPSRDREIDTQYF.

This clonotype has at least ten counts. The CDR3: CSARDNIRPNTEAFF. Here the CDR3 DNA reads TGCAGTGCTAGAGATAACATTCGTCCGAACACTGAAGCTTTCTTT. The chain carries TRBV20-1 and TRBJ1-1; D gene unclear. Germline V gene data show CDR1 as DFQATT and CDR2 as SNEGSKA (reference sequence). The CDR3 totals 15 residues. The germline V and J ends were trimmed by 0 bases and 1 base, with 12 bases remaining between them.

A few counts support this clonotype. The chain recombines TRBV19 with TRBJ2-1, with 12 bases fitting TRBD2. The germline CDR1 and CDR2 sequences are LNHDA and SQIVND (reference sequence). Losses at the gene ends were 5 bases for V and 7 bases for J; bases not matched to a gene: 9. The CDR3 length is 16 residues. The CDR3: CASSLWTSGKRNEQFF. CDR3 DNA sequence: TGTGCCAGTAGTCTCTGGACTAGCGGGAAAAGGAATGAGCAGTTCTTC.

This clonotype was detected ten times or more. The CDR3 sequence: CSAKGGHVGTSSADTQYF. CDR3 coding DNA: TGCAGTGCTAAAGGGGGTCACGTCGGGACTAGCAGCGCAGATACGCAGTATTTT. The chain has TRBV20-1 and TRBJ2-3; 9 bases match TRBD2. The CDR3 is made up of 18 amino acids. Unmatched junction bases numbered 18, after V lost 4 bases and J lost 4 bases. Germline loops: CDR1 DFQATT, CDR2 SNEGSKA (reference sequence).

This clonotype was observed many times. This sequence joins TRBV30 and TRBJ2-2; D remains ambiguous. This CDR3 spans 14 amino acids. Germline CDR1 and CDR2: GTSNPN and SVGIG (reference sequence). Trimming cost V 5 bases and J 4 bases, with 14 bases left between them. The CDR3 here is CAWLEPWGTGELFF. The CDR3 DNA reads as TGTGCCTGGTTGGAGCCCTGGGGCACCGGGGAGCTGTTTTTT.

This clonotype has ten or more counts. The chain combines TRBV2 with TRBJ2-3; no firm D call. Germline loops: CDR1 SNHLY, CDR2 FYNNEI. V lost 5 bases to trimming and J lost 1 base, with 10 bases between them. CDR3 length equals 14 residues. In nucleotides, the CDR3 is TGTGCCAGCAGTAAGGAGATCGGCACAGATACGCAGTATTTT. Its translation: CASSKEIGTDTQYF.

This clonotype was detected many times. This chain joins TRBV20-1 and TRBJ2-7, with D perhaps given as TRBD1 or TRBD2 (5 bases each). This CDR3 has 15 residues. Trimming removed 3 bases from V and 2 bases from J, with 17 bases in between. Germline loops: CDR1 DFQATT, CDR2 SNEGSKA (reference sequence). Written as DNA, the CDR3 is TGCAGTGCTAGTCCAGACAGCGCCGGGGCCTACGAGCAGTACTTC. Translated: CSASPDSAGAYEQYF.

The chain has TRBV6-5 and TRBJ1-5; D remains ambiguous. Looked up from germline, CDR1 is MNHEY and CDR2 is SVGAGI. CDR3 length: 14 residues. Trimming removed 2 bases at V and 7 bases at J, with 12 bases between. CDR3 nucleotide sequence: TGTGCCAGCAGTTACGAGGGAGTGGGACAGCCCCAGCATTTT. Its translation: CASSYEGVGQPQHF.

This clonotype was seen at least ten times. V gene TRBV20-1 combines with J gene TRBJ2-7; D is unresolved. Germline V lookup: CDR1 DFQATT, CDR2 SNEGSKA (reference sequence). The CDR3 totals 12 residues. Trimming shortened V by 5 bases and J by 6 bases, and 14 bases separated the two germline ends. The CDR3 here is CSAGVMATEQYF. The CDR3 region has the DNA TGCAGTGCTGGAGTAATGGCAACCGAGCAGTACTTC.

The CDR3 loop is CSAPGLNEQFF. CDR3 nucleotide sequence: TGCAGTGCCCCGGGGCTTAATGAGCAGTTCTTC. V and J are TRBV20-1 and TRBJ2-1; TRBD1 or TRBD2 may be the D gene (5 bases each). CDR1 and CDR2 (germline): DFQATT, SNEGSKA (reference sequence). V was trimmed by 6 bases and J by 7 bases, leaving 10 bases between them. CDR3 length equals 11 residues.

About this clonotype itself: The junction and the germline gene differ at one end; a read error may be behind it. The J gene is TRBJ2-7, the V gene TRBV4-1; 14 bases line up with TRBD2. Germline CDR1 and CDR2: MGHRA and YSYEKL. The CDR3 is 15 amino acids. CDR3 region: CASSPGTSGSYGQYF. In DNA form, the CDR3 reads TGCGCCAGCAGCCCCGGGACTAGCGGGAGCTACGGGCAGTACTTC.

This chain uses TRBV20-1 with TRBJ1-5, with unresolved D. The CDR3 length is 12 residues. The ends were cut back, 5 bases at V and 7 bases at J, with 12 bases in the middle. CDR1 is DFQATT, CDR2 SNEGSKA, per germline (reference sequence). CDR3 bases: TGCAGTGCTGGGGATGGAGGACAGCCCCAGCATTTT. This gives the protein CSAGDGGQPQHF.

This clonotype has a handful of counts. The gene calls are TRBV19 and TRBJ2-2; 11 nucleotides align to TRBD2. The CDR3 runs to 15 residues. Trimming removed 3 bases from V and 8 bases from J; junction bases left unmatched: 5. CDR1 is LNHDA and CDR2 is SQIVND in the germline V gene (reference sequence). CDR3: CASSIWGLAVGELFF. CDR3 nucleotides: TGTGCCAGTAGTATTTGGGGACTAGCGGTGGGGGAGCTGTTTTTT.

This clonotype was counted a few times. This sequence joins TRBV10-3 and TRBJ2-1, with TRBD2 matching 7 bases. The CDR3 is 12 residues long. Unmatched junction bases numbered 10, after V lost 11 bases and J lost 9 bases. Germline V lookup: CDR1 ENHRY, CDR2 SYGVKD. As DNA, the CDR3 is TGTGCCCTGGGAGGGCCAGGAGGTGAGCAGTTCTTC. It specifies CALGGPGGEQFF.

This clonotype was counted many times. This rearrangement joins TRBV7-3 to TRBJ1-1; possibly TRBD1 for D (6 bases). V lost 5 bases and J 1 base, leaving 17 bases between the germline ends. The CDR3 totals 16 residues. Germline-derived CDR1 and CDR2 are SGHTA and FQGTGA. CDR3 region: CASSTRLTGPNTEAFF. In nucleotides, the CDR3 is TGTGCCAGCAGCACTCGACTCACAGGGCCGAACACTGAAGCTTTCTTT.

This clonotype has a count of ten or more. The rearrangement links TRBV24-1 to TRBJ1-1; 8 nucleotides line up with TRBD1. V lost 6 bases, J lost 1 base, and 3 bases stayed unmatched. The CDR3 is 14 amino acids. Per the germline V gene, CDR1 is KGHDR and CDR2 is SFDVKD. The CDR3 DNA reads as TGTGCCACCAGTCCCGGGACAGGGAACACTGAAGCTTTCTTT. Translated, it gives CATSPGTGNTEAFF.

At least ten counts were recorded for this clonotype. The V gene is TRBV12-3 or TRBV12-4, the J gene TRBJ2-7, with TRBD1 as a possible D gene (5 bases). The CDR3 loop spans 16 amino acids. V lost 3 bases and J 0 bases, leaving 15 bases between the germline ends. The DNA of the CDR3 is TGTGCCAGCAGTTTCGACATTGGGGCCGGCTCCTACGAGCAGTACTTC. Amino acid sequence: CASSFDIGAGSYEQYF.

The chain carries TRBV5-6 and TRBJ1-5; 9 bases match TRBD1. V was pared by 2 bases and J by 7 bases, with 4 bases of the junction left unmatched. CDR3 length: 14 residues. Per the germline V gene, CDR1 is SGHDT and CDR2 is YYEEEE. CDR3 sequence (DNA): TGTGCCAGCAGCTTTGGGACAGGGAGCCAGCCCCAGCATTTT. Protein product: CASSFGTGSQPQHF.

This clonotype has ten or more counts. This chain connects TRBV20-1 to TRBJ2-1; D remains unclear. The CDR3 runs to 11 residues. CDR1 DFQATT and CDR2 SNEGSKA come from the germline V gene (reference sequence). Trimming cost V 3 bases and J 10 bases, with 10 bases left between them. The DNA for the CDR3 is TGCAGTGCTAGCCACCCCGCCGAGCAGTTCTTC. Protein sequence: CSASHPAEQFF.

The sample holds many counts of this clonotype. The CDR3 protein is CASGERLHQETQYF. As DNA, the CDR3 is TGTGCCAGCGGGGAGCGGCTCCACCAAGAGACCCAGTACTTC. The gene calls are TRBV2 and TRBJ2-5; tentative D call: TRBD2 (5 bases). CDR3 size: 14 residues. Germline lookup yields CDR1 SNHLY and CDR2 FYNNEI. V shed 8 bases and J shed 0 bases, with 13 bases lying between them.

The rearrangement links TRBV27 to TRBJ1-4; 9 bases line up with TRBD1. Germline V lookup: CDR1 MNHEY, CDR2 SMNVEV (reference sequence). The CDR3 has 13 amino acids. The trim removed 3 bases at V and 8 bases at J, leaving 1 base unmatched. The CDR3 nucleotides read TGTGCCAGCAGTTTTGACAGGGGGGAAAAACTGTTTTTT. Amino acid sequence: CASSFDRGEKLFF.

As for this clonotype: Germline and junction disagree at one end, which may indicate a read error. The CDR3: CASTPGSSGNTGERFF. The DNA of the CDR3 is TGCGCCAGCACTCCTGGGTCTAGCGGGAACACCGGGGAGCGGTTTTTT. V gene TRBV5-1 combines with J gene TRBJ2-2; TRBD2 agrees at 9 bases. The CDR3 is 16 amino acids. Germline CDR1 and CDR2: SGHRS and YFSETQ.

This clonotype was seen at least ten times. J is TRBJ2-1 and V is TRBV12-5, with 10 bases identical to TRBD2. This CDR3 comprises 14 residues. J gave up 1 base and V 11 bases, and 5 bases lay outside the gene matches. CDR1 and CDR2 (germline): LGHNT, FRNRAP. CDR3 region: CAAGTSASYNEQFF. Written as DNA, the CDR3 is TGTGCTGCCGGGACTAGCGCTTCCTACAATGAGCAGTTCTTC.

This clonotype was counted at least ten times. The V gene is TRBV20-1, the J gene TRBJ1-5; TRBD1 might be the D (6 bases). The CDR3 loop spans 17 amino acids. V lost 0 bases and J lost 2, with 17 bases in between. Germline V gene lookup returns CDR1 DFQATT and CDR2 SNEGSKA (reference sequence). The CDR3 nucleotides read TGCAGTGCTAGAGATCAAGCAGGGGTGGTCGGCAATCAGCCCCAGCATTTT. As protein: CSARDQAGVVGNQPQHF.

The chain uses TRBV19 and TRBJ2-2; possible D gene TRBD2, 7 bases. Germline CDR1 LNHDA, CDR2 SQIVND (reference sequence). V was clipped by 0 bases and J by 0 bases, with 20 bases between them. The CDR3 is 20 amino acids. Here the CDR3 reads CASSIDVRRVGGPNTGELFF. The CDR3 nucleotides read TGTGCCAGTAGTATAGATGTAAGGAGGGTCGGGGGGCCGAACACCGGGGAGCTGTTTTTT.

CDR3 sequence (DNA): TGTGCCAGTAGTCCCGGGACAGCAACCTACAATGAGCAGTTCTTC. It encodes CASSPGTATYNEQFF. This chain links TRBV19 with TRBJ2-1, with TRBD1 identical over 7 bases. Germline loops: CDR1 LNHDA, CDR2 SQIVND (reference sequence). The CDR3 covers 15 residues. Trimming removed 5 bases from V and 2 bases from J; junction bases left unmatched: 6.

This clonotype was detected a few times. The chain has TRBV19 and TRBJ1-1; D gene unclear. The germline V gene encodes CDR1 LNHDA and CDR2 SQIVND (reference sequence). The CDR3 is 14 amino acids. Between the trimmed V and J ends, which lost 3 bases and 4 bases, there was a span of 12 bases. The CDR3 DNA sequence: TGTGCCAGTAGTATTTCGGAACACTTCACTGAAGCTTTCTTT. This gives the protein CASSISEHFTEAFF.

This clonotype was counted at least ten times. The CDR3 coding sequence is TGCGCCAGCAGTGATCGGGTAGCGGGACTTTACGAGCAGTACTTC. Protein: CASSDRVAGLYEQYF. The gene calls are TRBV10-1 and TRBJ2-7, with 8 bases that match TRBD2. Looked up from germline, CDR1 is WNHNN and CDR2 is SYGVQD (reference sequence). This CDR3 has 15 amino acids. V lost 3 bases to trimming and J lost 4 bases; unmatched junction nucleotides: 8.

In this sample, this clonotype turned up many times. The chain links TRBV2 to TRBJ2-7; TRBD2 matches at 12 bases. The CDR3 consists of 17 residues. Germline CDR1 and CDR2: SNHLY and FYNNEI. V shed 6 bases, J shed 2 bases, and the junction held 11 bases outside the gene matches. Here the CDR3 reads CASRTGTSGYQTYEQYF. CDR3 coding DNA: TGTGCCAGCAGGACCGGGACTAGCGGGTATCAGACCTACGAGCAGTACTTC.

This clonotype appeared many times. The chain recombines TRBV6-1 with TRBJ1-5; D uncertain. The CDR3 runs 16 residues. From germline, CDR1 is MNHNS and CDR2 SASEGT. With 0 bases removed from V and 5 bases from J, the gap between germline ends came to 14 bases. The CDR3 region has the DNA TGTGCCAGCAGTGAAGCTTGGGCAGTTGGGGATCAGCCCCAGCATTTT. Translation gives CASSEAWAVGDQPQHF.

This clonotype is large (0.1 to 1%) by share. The chain uses TRBV7-2 and TRBJ2-1; 10 bases match TRBD2. V shed 5 bases and J 9 bases; nucleotides not matched to a gene: 7. The CDR3 totals 14 residues. Germline V lookup: CDR1 SGHTA, CDR2 FQGNSA. The CDR3 loop reads CASSQREGRSEQFF. CDR3 sequence (DNA): TGTGCCAGCAGCCAGCGGGAGGGCCGAAGTGAGCAGTTCTTC.